The 5 T cell receptor beta chains listed next were all sequenced from one sample in a study of blood T cell repertoires in COVID-19. Produced via immunoSEQ multiplex PCR; TCRdb's table is partial and in-frame only. Found here are more than 350,000 clones, 75% to 90% of them singletons; the top ten hold roughly 1%. What was sequenced was PBMCs or T cells enriched from blood (not recorded which). The receptors here all came from a man aged 18 to 35 who had recovered from COVID-19.

This clone has just one count. This chain joins TRBV16 and TRBJ2-7; 7 positions match TRBD2. V gave up 3 bases and J gave up 5 bases; unmatched junction bases: 4. The CDR3 runs to 13 residues. CDR1 and CDR2 (germline): KGHSY, FQNENV. The CDR3 region has the DNA TGTGCCAGCAGCCAGATGACTAGCAACGAGCAGTACTTC. Amino acid sequence: CASSQMTSNEQYF.

V usage is TRBV7-9 and J usage is TRBJ2-3, with D possibly TRBD2 on 6 matching bases. Germline V gene lookup returns CDR1 SEHNR and CDR2 FQNEAQ (reference sequence). This CDR3 is built from 15 residues. V shed 5 bases and J shed 5 bases, with 17 bases lying between them. This CDR3 is CASSMRGLSRDTQYF. CDR3 DNA sequence: TGTGCCAGCAGCATGCGGGGACTTAGCCGAGATACGCAGTATTTT.

This clone appeared once. The chain uses TRBV15 and TRBJ1-2; TRBD1 matches 8 bases. V trimming: 0 bases; J trimming: 8 bases; junction bases outside the gene matches: 5. This CDR3 has 14 residues. From germline, CDR1 is LNHNV and CDR2 YYDKDF (reference sequence). CDR3 sequence (DNA): TGTGCCACCAGCAGAGATGCAGGGGGCGGCGGCTACACCTTC. As protein: CATSRDAGGGGYTF.

V usage is TRBV19 and J usage is TRBJ1-6, with D perhaps TRBD1 (6 bases). The germline V gene has CDR1 LNHDA and CDR2 SQIVND (reference sequence). The V end lost 2 bases, the J end lost 7 bases, and 9 bases lay between the germline ends. CDR3 length: 14 amino acids. CDR3 in DNA: TGTGCCAGTAGTATACGGCAGGGGAATTCACCCCTCCACTTT. Translation gives CASSIRQGNSPLHF.

The rearrangement links TRBV7-2 to TRBJ2-7; D remains ambiguous. Germline CDR1 reads SGHTA; CDR2 reads FQGNSA. This CDR3 is built from 15 residues. V gave up 1 base and J gave up 0 bases, with 10 bases separating them. This chain's CDR3 is CASSLVPLSSYEQYF. The CDR3 coding sequence is TGTGCCAGCAGCTTAGTGCCATTGAGCTCCTACGAGCAGTACTTC. Drawing the rest from reference TRBV7-2 and TRBJ2-7, the complete variable domain is GAGVSQSPSNKVTEKGKDVELRCDPISGHTALYWYRQSLGQGLEFLIYFQGNSAPDKSGLPSDRFSAERTGGSVSTLTIQRTQQEDSAVYLCASSLVPLSSYEQYFGPGTRLTVT.